Below are 7 T cell receptor beta chains sequenced from a single sample in a study of blood T cell repertoires in COVID-19. Sequenced by immunoSEQ multiplex PCR; TCRdb stores in-frame clones only, minus some. This sample has fewer than 150,000 clones, with around 73% found just once. Sample: peripheral blood. These receptors were taken from a man in his 60s who had recovered from COVID-19.

V gene TRBV28 combines with J gene TRBJ1-3, with TRBD1 identical over 10 bases. The CDR3 has 14 residues. Germline V gene lookup returns CDR1 MDHEN and CDR2 SYDVKM. V lost 7 bases and J lost 4; bases outside the gene matches: 4. CDR3 bases: TGTGCCAGCATGACAGGGGGCGAGGGAAACACCATATATTTT. Amino acid sequence: CASMTGGEGNTIYF.

This clone was counted once. V usage is TRBV9 and J usage is TRBJ2-1, with TRBD1 identical over 7 bases. The junction had 5 bases not matched to a gene; V was cut back by 4 bases and J by 7 bases. The CDR3 length is 13 residues. Germline CDR1 and CDR2: SGDLS and YYNGEE. CDR3 region: CASSRDSRNEQFF. Written as DNA, the CDR3 is TGTGCCAGCAGCCGGGACAGCCGGAATGAGCAGTTCTTC.

This clone was seen once. This rearrangement joins TRBV7-3 to TRBJ1-1; the match to TRBD1 covers 10 bases. Germline-derived CDR1 and CDR2 are SGHTA and FQGTGA. The V segment lost 5 bases and the J segment 5 bases; nucleotides outside the gene matches: 11. The CDR3 is made up of 16 amino acids. The CDR3 here is CASSRGTTGGNTEAFF. CDR3 bases: TGTGCCAGCAGCCGAGGGACGACAGGGGGCAATACTGAAGCTTTCTTT.

The chain links TRBV14 to TRBJ2-5, with TRBD2 identical over 7 bases. This CDR3 comprises 14 residues. Trimming removed 1 base from V and 9 bases from J; junction bases left unmatched: 8. Germline V gene sequence: CDR1 SGHDN, CDR2 FVKESK. The CDR3 reads CASSQVGIRGAQYF. The DNA for the CDR3 is TGTGCCAGCAGCCAAGTGGGGATTCGGGGGGCCCAGTACTTC.

This rearrangement joins TRBV4-3 to TRBJ1-2, with D possibly matching TRBD1 (5 bases). The CDR3 runs to 17 residues. The V end lost 3 bases, the J end lost 4 bases, and 21 bases lay between the germline ends. Germline V gene data show CDR1 as LGHNA and CDR2 as YSLEER. The chain's CDR3 is CASSQDQSSGISYGYTF. The DNA of the CDR3 is TGCGCCAGCAGCCAGGACCAGTCTTCAGGGATAAGCTATGGCTACACCTTC.

The chain uses TRBV5-4 and TRBJ1-3; D is possibly TRBD1 (6 bases). The CDR3 spans 16 residues. V gave up 2 bases and J gave up 2 bases, with 14 bases separating them. Germline-derived CDR1 and CDR2 are SGHNT and YYREEE (reference sequence). CDR3 bases: TGTGCCAGCAGCTTTGGGGGGGGCAGCCCTGGAAACACCATATATTTT. This encodes CASSFGGGSPGNTIYF.

The chain recombines TRBV30 with TRBJ1-6; D might be TRBD1 (6 bases). The CDR3 covers 13 residues. Germline lookup yields CDR1 GTSNPN and CDR2 SVGIG (reference sequence). V lost 1 base to trimming and J lost 7 bases, with 8 bases between them. The CDR3 spells CAWSGTANSPLHF. The CDR3 nucleotides read TGTGCCTGGAGTGGGACAGCCAATTCACCCCTCCACTTT.